The 5 T cell receptor beta chains listed next were all sequenced from one sample in a study of T-cell memory formation after mild COVID-19. TCRdb analysed the 5' RACE reads with MiXCR anew, one entry per CDR3 protein. The table shows about 340,000 distinct CDR3 sequences, with roughly 13% occurring only once. The sequenced sample was PBMCs or a T cell subset sorted from them (not recorded which). These receptors all stem from a man younger than 35 who had mild COVID-19 (a few samples of this study predate the infection). Cell type and time point are not known.

This clonotype was counted ten times or more. V gene TRBV7-2 combines with J gene TRBJ2-1, with D maybe TRBD1 (5 bases). Trimming took 1 base from V and 2 from J, leaving 12 bases between them. Germline V CDR1 and CDR2: SGHTA, FQGNSA. This CDR3 has 16 amino acids. CDR3 in amino acids: CASSLVGAATYNEQFF. Here the CDR3 DNA reads TGTGCCAGCAGCTTAGTAGGGGCAGCTACCTACAATGAGCAGTTCTTC. Drawing the rest from reference TRBV7-2 and TRBJ2-1, the complete variable domain is GAGVSQSPSNKVTEKGKDVELRCDPISGHTALYWYRQSLGQGLEFLIYFQGNSAPDKSGLPSDRFSAERTGGSVSTLTIQRTQQEDSAVYLCASSLVGAATYNEQFFGPGTRLTVL.

This clonotype showed up just a few times. V usage is TRBV6-6 and J usage is TRBJ2-3; D is tentatively TRBD1 or TRBD2 (5 bases each). Trimming shortened V by 7 bases and J by 4 bases, and 12 bases separated the two germline ends. Germline V lookup: CDR1 MNHNY, CDR2 SVGAGI (reference sequence). The CDR3 consists of 13 residues. CDR3 sequence (DNA): TGTGCCAGCAACCGGGACGCCTCAGATACGCAGTATTTT. As protein: CASNRDASDTQYF.

The rearrangement uses TRBV5-4 and TRBJ2-5; D is possibly TRBD1 or TRBD2 (5 bases each). The V gene lost 4 bases and the J gene lost 0 bases, with 10 bases spanning the gap. Per germline, CDR1 SGHNT and CDR2 YYREEE (reference sequence). This CDR3 comprises 14 residues. CDR3 sequence (DNA): TGTGCCAGCAGCACGGGACGGAACCAAGAGACCCAGTACTTC. It codes for CASSTGRNQETQYF. Based on the CDR3 plus reference TRBV5-4 and TRBJ2-5, the full variable domain is ETGVTQSPTHLIKTRGQQVTLRCSSQSGHNTVSWYQQALGQGPQFIFQYYREEENGRGNFPPRFSGLQFPNYSSELNVNALELDDSALYLCASSTGRNQETQYFGPGTRLLVL.

Here the CDR3 reads CASSLGGQGTNYGYTF. The CDR3 DNA reads TGTGCCAGCAGCTTAGGGGGGCAGGGAACTAACTATGGCTACACCTTC. This chain joins TRBV7-2 and TRBJ1-2; maybe TRBD1 (6 bases). V dropped 1 base and J dropped 0 bases, with 12 bases sitting between them. The CDR3 covers 16 residues. Germline V gene lookup returns CDR1 SGHTA and CDR2 FQGNSA.

The chain carries TRBV5-1 and TRBJ2-5; 11 bases map to TRBD2. The CDR3 sequence is 17 residues long. The germline V gene has CDR1 SGHRS and CDR2 YFSETQ. After removal of 4 bases from V and 2 bases from J, the junction contained 10 bases not matched to a gene. Here the CDR3 reads CASSRIAGGLKQETQYF. CDR3 bases: TGCGCCAGCAGCCGGATAGCGGGGGGGCTTAAACAAGAGACCCAGTACTTC.